The 8 T cell receptor beta chains below come from one sample, sequenced in a study of T cells in Graves' hyperthyroidism and ophthalmopathy (dated by TCRdb to between 2017 and 2020). Libraries were constructed by multiplex PCR. The sample was run on an Illumina HiSeq 2000. TCR beta CDR3 regions were amplified from RNA transcripts. The TCR CDR3 was subjected to a first round of RT-PCR using the HTBI primer set and the Qiagen OneStep RT-PCR kit. In TCRdb, the public reads were trimmed at Q25 with fastp and aligned with MiXCR, with productive beta chains retained. Rows with one shared CDR3 protein collapse into an entry with the most common genes and DNA. The sample table holds around 350,000 distinct CDR3 sequences, of which approximately 14% were seen once. 15% to 20% of the sample goes to the ten largest clones. Specimen: blood. The receptors shown here come from a woman aged 30 to 39 with Graves' ophthalmopathy.

This clonotype showed up just a few times. The V gene is TRBV20-1, the J gene TRBJ1-2, with D maybe TRBD1 (6 bases). The germline V gene encodes CDR1 DFQATT and CDR2 SNEGSKA (reference sequence). This CDR3 comprises 14 residues. V was pared by 8 bases and J by 8 bases, with 24 bases between. The CDR3 here is CSRLSQGLRGGYTF. In nucleotides, the CDR3 is TGCAGTCGACTATCTCAGGGACTGAGGGGGGGCTACACCTTC.

This clonotype was detected many times. This chain uses TRBV7-9 with TRBJ2-7; 9 bases are shared with TRBD1. The CDR3 contains 14 residues. V lost 5 bases and J lost 4; bases outside the gene matches: 6. The germline gives CDR1 SEHNR, CDR2 FQNEAQ (reference sequence). The CDR3 is CASSRTGQGYEQYF. The CDR3, as DNA: TGTGCCAGCAGCCGTACGGGACAGGGATACGAGCAGTACTTC.

The chain recombines TRBV10-2 with TRBJ2-7; tentative D call: TRBD1 (6 bases). The CDR3 extends over 10 amino acids. Trimming took 8 bases from V and 5 from J, leaving 7 bases between them. Germline CDR1 is WSHSY and CDR2 is SAAADI. CDR3 sequence (DNA): TGCGCCAGCGGGGACAACGAGCAGTACTTC. Its protein is CASGDNEQYF.

This clonotype was seen many times. The chain links TRBV11-2 to TRBJ1-3, with TRBD1 matching 8 bases. Germline CDR1 and CDR2: SGHAT and FQNNGV. The CDR3 runs 14 residues. V shed 1 base, J shed 7 bases, and the junction held 3 bases outside the gene matches. The CDR3 DNA reads TGTGCCAGCAGCTTAGGGACAGGGTACAACACCATATATTTT. Amino acids: CASSLGTGYNTIYF.

The chain combines TRBV29-1 with TRBJ2-1, with D hard to call. The CDR3 totals 13 residues. Germline CDR1 is SQVTM and CDR2 is ANQGSEA. The V and J ends lost 5 bases and 4 bases respectively, with 12 bases between them. CDR3 sequence reads: CSVSQSWYNEQFF. The DNA of the CDR3 is TGCAGCGTTTCCCAGAGCTGGTACAATGAGCAGTTCTTC.

This clonotype was counted at least ten times. The chain uses TRBV12-3 or TRBV12-4 and TRBJ1-5, with a tentative D call TRBD1 (6 bases). V shed 4 bases and J shed 4 bases, with 14 bases lying between them. CDR3 length: 15 residues. The CDR3 loop is CASSSTQGGNQPQHF. The CDR3 region has the DNA TGTGCCAGCAGTTCTACACAGGGAGGGAATCAGCCCCAGCATTTT.

This clonotype was observed a few times. This sequence joins TRBV5-1 and TRBJ2-7; TRBD2 agrees at 13 bases. This CDR3 spans 16 amino acids. CDR1 is SGHRS and CDR2 is YFSETQ in the germline V gene. The V segment lost 3 bases and the J segment 4 bases; nucleotides outside the gene matches: 7. For the CDR3, the DNA is TGCGCCAGCAGCTACCGGACTAGCGGGGGTGGGTACGAGCAGTACTTC. As protein: CASSYRTSGGGYEQYF.

This clonotype was picked up many times. The chain recombines TRBV3-1 with TRBJ2-5; no definite D call. The CDR3 contains 18 residues. Germline V lookup: CDR1 LGHDT, CDR2 YNNKEL (reference sequence). Trimming took off 0 bases at V and 5 bases at J, with 22 bases between the two ends. The CDR3 here is CASSQERSQTLSVETQYF. The CDR3 nucleotides are TGTGCCAGCAGCCAAGAGCGAAGTCAGACTCTGAGTGTGGAGACCCAGTACTTC.